This is a list of T cell receptor beta chains from one sample in a study of blood T cell repertoires in COVID-19. This table comes from immunoSEQ multiplex PCR, and its TCRdb copy is limited to in-frame clones, with some not included. The sample holds over 150,000 clones, 87% seen once. The specimen sequenced was peripheral blood. Receptors were obtained from a woman aged 60-75 years who had recovered from COVID-19. Both conserved end residues are part of each CDR3. The D gene is left open where the match is weak. Only some rows state a clone size, as once, few, many or a class for expanded clones.

CDR3 protein,CDR3 DNA,V gene,J gene,D gene,clone size
CASSIQVRQPQHF,TGTGCCAGTAGTATCCAGGTACGTCAGCCCCAGCATTTT,TRBV19,TRBJ1-5,.,.
CASQWEAGEAFF,TGTGCCAGCCAGTGGGAGGCAGGTGAAGCTTTCTTT,TRBV2,TRBJ1-1,.,.
CASSQETAGKLFF,TGCGCCAGCAGCCAAGAAACCGCCGGGAAACTGTTTTTT,TRBV4-3,TRBJ1-4,.,.
CASSLGFGWGTGSYNEQFF,TGTGCCAGCAGCTTAGGTTTTGGGTGGGGGACAGGCTCCTACAATGAGCAGTTCTTC,TRBV7-9,TRBJ2-1,TRBD1,.
CASRPWRGLYEQYF,TGTGCCAGCAGGCCATGGAGGGGGCTGTACGAGCAGTACTTC,TRBV11-2,TRBJ2-7,.,.
CASSTFTGGLGEKLFF,TGTGCCAGCAGCACCTTTACAGGGGGGTTGGGGGAAAAACTGTTTTTT,TRBV9,TRBJ1-4,TRBD1,once
CASSFTGEKLFF,TGTGCCAGCAGCTTCACAGGGGAAAAACTGTTTTTT,TRBV7-9,TRBJ1-4,.,.
CASSLVGAPYTIYF,TGTGCCAGCAGCTTAGTGGGAGCCCCCTACACCATATATTTT,TRBV7-9,TRBJ1-3,.,.
CASSPTGATNEKLFF,TGTGCCAGCAGCCCGACGGGTGCAACTAATGAAAAACTGTTTTTT,TRBV5-4,TRBJ1-4,.,.
CASSQLAGGSNEQFF,TGTGCCAGCAGCCAATTAGCGGGGGGGTCCAATGAGCAGTTCTTC,TRBV3-1/TRBV3-2,TRBJ2-1,TRBD2,.
CASSDRKRETQYF,TGTGCCAGCAGTGATCGTAAACGGGAGACCCAGTACTTC,TRBV2,TRBJ2-5,.,.
CASSLVLAGGPETQYF,TGCGCCAGCAGCTTGGTGTTAGCGGGGGGGCCCGAGACCCAGTACTTC,TRBV5-1,TRBJ2-5,TRBD2,.
CASTPLDSNNEQFF,TGTGCCAGCACCCCCCTGGACAGTAACAATGAGCAGTTCTTC,TRBV28,TRBJ2-1,.,once
CASSPAGGNYEQYF,TGTGCCAGCTCACCAGCGGGGGGAAACTACGAGCAGTACTTC,TRBV18,TRBJ2-7,TRBD2,few
CASSQDRMGRTYGYTF,TGTGCCAGCAGCCAAGATCGGATGGGAAGGACTTATGGCTACACCTTC,TRBV14,TRBJ1-2,.,.
CASSPSGGTYYEQYF,TGTGCCAGCAGTCCCAGCGGGGGGACCTACTACGAGCAGTACTTC,TRBV6-6,TRBJ2-7,TRBD2,.
CASSLFNERGETQYF,TGTGCCAGCAGTTTATTCAACGAAAGGGGAGAGACCCAGTACTTC,TRBV27,TRBJ2-5,.,.
CASTRGGPAYEQYF,TGTGCCAGCACCCGGGGGGGACCAGCCTACGAGCAGTACTTC,TRBV28,TRBJ2-7,TRBD2,.
CASSSPGGPEKLFF,TGTGCCAGCAGCTCCCCGGGGGGGCCTGAAAAACTGTTTTTT,TRBV9,TRBJ1-4,.,.
CASSPGSGGIGELFF,TGTGCCAGCTCACCAGGTTCCGGAGGTATCGGGGAGCTGTTTTTT,TRBV18,TRBJ2-2,.,.
CASSSGQESYGYTF,TGTGCCAGCAGCTCGGGACAGGAAAGCTATGGCTACACCTTC,TRBV28,TRBJ1-2,TRBD1,.
CASSLSWGQGGYGYTF,TGTGCCAGCAGCTTGAGTTGGGGACAGGGCGGCTATGGCTACACCTTC,TRBV5-8,TRBJ1-2,TRBD1,.
CASSYEGAGSDTQYF,TGTGCCAGCAGTTACGAAGGGGCGGGGTCAGATACGCAGTATTTT,TRBV6-6,TRBJ2-3,.,.
CASSQESIGQGYGYTF,TGCGCCAGCAGCCAAGAATCTATAGGGCAGGGATATGGCTACACCTTC,TRBV4-3,TRBJ1-2,.,.
CASSWADRGNYNEQFF,TGTGCCAGCAGCTGGGCGGACAGGGGTAACTACAATGAGCAGTTCTTC,TRBV13,TRBJ2-1,TRBD1,.
CASSLVLPGTQYF,TGTGCCAGCAGTTTAGTGCTCCCGGGTACGCAGTATTTT,TRBV27,TRBJ2-3,.,.
CASSYGRLNQPQHF,TGTGCCAGCAGTTACGGCAGGCTCAATCAGCCCCAGCATTTT,TRBV6-2/TRBV6-3,TRBJ1-5,.,.
CASSNRGLANYGYTF,TGTGCCAGCAGCAACAGGGGGCTGGCTAACTATGGCTACACCTTC,TRBV7-9,TRBJ1-2,TRBD1,.
CASSLAHGQGRYEQYF,TGTGCCAGCAGCTTGGCCCACGGTCAGGGCAGGTACGAGCAGTACTTC,TRBV5-8,TRBJ2-7,.,.
CASSPFRSNEKLFF,TGTGCCAGCTCACCGTTCAGGTCTAATGAAAAACTGTTTTTT,TRBV18,TRBJ1-4,.,once
CASSQGPGQSGTEAFF,TGCGCCAGCAGCCAAGGTCCGGGACAAAGCGGCACTGAAGCTTTCTTT,TRBV4-1,TRBJ1-1,.,few
CASSLVLAGASSYNEQFF,TGTGCCAGCAGCTTGGTACTAGCGGGGGCTAGCTCCTACAATGAGCAGTTCTTC,TRBV5-5,TRBJ2-1,TRBD2,.
CASSDSGREVTYEQYF,TGTGCCAGCAGTGACTCAGGCAGGGAAGTGACCTACGAGCAGTACTTC,TRBV6-4,TRBJ2-7,.,.
CSASPGDGTEAFF,TGCAGTGCTAGTCCAGGGGATGGCACTGAAGCTTTCTTT,TRBV20-1,TRBJ1-1,.,.
CASAPGSTGANVLTF,TGCGCCAGCGCCCCAGGGTCTACTGGGGCCAACGTCCTGACTTTC,TRBV5-1,TRBJ2-6,.,.
CASSLSSVETQYF,TGTGCCAGTAGTCTTTCTAGCGTAGAGACCCAGTACTTC,TRBV19,TRBJ2-5,.,.
CSVEVGGNSNQPQHF,TGCAGCGTTGAAGTAGGGGGTAATAGCAATCAGCCCCAGCATTTT,TRBV29-1,TRBJ1-5,.,.
CASSLLNEQFF,TGTGCCAGCAGCCTTCTCAATGAGCAGTTCTTC,TRBV3-1/TRBV3-2,TRBJ2-1,.,.
CASSQAGTGAGRDSPLHF,TGTGCCAGCAGCCAAGCGGGGACAGGGGCCGGCCGGGATTCACCCCTCCACTTT,TRBV3-1/TRBV3-2,TRBJ1-6,TRBD1,.
CASSSPGTEYNEQFF,TGTGCCAGCAGCTCCCCCGGGACAGAATACAATGAGCAGTTCTTC,TRBV7-9,TRBJ2-1,TRBD1,few
CSAGGGAYGYTF,TGCAGCGCCGGTGGAGGGGCATATGGCTACACCTTC,TRBV29-1,TRBJ1-2,.,.
CASSTLSFTSYNEQFF,TGTGCCAGCAGTACCCTTAGTTTTACCTCCTACAATGAGCAGTTCTTC,TRBV27,TRBJ2-1,.,.